This is a list of T cell receptor beta chains from one sample in a study of T cell responses to AZD1222 COVID-19 vaccine. The method was immunoSEQ multiplex PCR; TCRdb's version includes in-frame clones alone and lacks a portion of them. The sample includes 120,000 or so clones, approximately 90% of them seen just once. This specimen consisted of peripheral blood, obtained 28 days after the second AZD1222 dose. These receptors came from an adult who received the AZD1222 COVID-19 vaccine. CDR3s include the opening cysteine and the closing phenylalanine or tryptophan. Fields, in order: V gene, clone size, J gene, D gene, CDR3 DNA, CDR3 protein. The D gene is left open where the match is weak. For some rows the clone size is stated as once, few or many, or as a class when expanded; others skip it.

v_gene: TRBV7-9; abundance: NA; j_gene: TRBJ1-2; d_gene: NA; CDR3nt: TGTGCCAGCAGCTTCTCGTTACAGGGCTACTATGGCTACACCTTC; CDR3aa: CASSFSLQGYYGYTF
v_gene: TRBV5-4; abundance: NA; j_gene: TRBJ1-1; d_gene: TRBD1; CDR3nt: TGTGCCAGCAGCTGGACAGGGCGGGACACTGAAGCTTTCTTT; CDR3aa: CASSWTGRDTEAFF
v_gene: TRBV6-1; abundance: NA; j_gene: TRBJ2-7; d_gene: NA; CDR3nt: TGTGCCAGCAGTGAACCGGCACAGATCTACGAGCAGTACTTC; CDR3aa: CASSEPAQIYEQYF
v_gene: TRBV5-1; abundance: NA; j_gene: TRBJ2-1; d_gene: NA; CDR3nt: TGCGCCAGCAGCCTGGGGGAGGGGGGCCTCGGCTACAATGAGCAGTTCTTC; CDR3aa: CASSLGEGGLGYNEQFF
v_gene: TRBV6-1; abundance: once; j_gene: TRBJ2-5; d_gene: NA; CDR3nt: TGTGCCAGCAGTGATGGGCAGCAAGAGACCCAGTACTTC; CDR3aa: CASSDGQQETQYF
v_gene: TRBV3-1/TRBV3-2; abundance: NA; j_gene: TRBJ1-6; d_gene: NA; CDR3nt: TGTGCCAGCAGCCAAGAGCGGACCTATTCACCCCTCCACTTT; CDR3aa: CASSQERTYSPLHF
v_gene: TRBV7-2; abundance: NA; j_gene: TRBJ2-7; d_gene: TRBD1; CDR3nt: TGTGCCAGCAGCTTTTACAGGGGTGACTACGAGCAGTACTTC; CDR3aa: CASSFYRGDYEQYF
v_gene: TRBV9; abundance: NA; j_gene: TRBJ1-3; d_gene: NA; CDR3nt: TGTGCCAGCAGCGTAGCGAGATATCCTGGAAACACCATATATTTT; CDR3aa: CASSVARYPGNTIYF
v_gene: TRBV19; abundance: NA; j_gene: TRBJ2-3; d_gene: NA; CDR3nt: TGTGCCAGTAGTATAGTTAGCGGAGGCACAGATACGCAGTATTTT; CDR3aa: CASSIVSGGTDTQYF
v_gene: TRBV7-9; abundance: once; j_gene: TRBJ1-1; d_gene: NA; CDR3nt: TGTGCCAGCAGCTCCTCAGGCCCGGCTTTCTTT; CDR3aa: CASSSSGPAFF
v_gene: TRBV25-1; abundance: NA; j_gene: TRBJ2-3; d_gene: TRBD1; CDR3nt: TGTGCCAGCAGTGAAAGGACAGGGTCACCCAGCACAGATACGCAGTATTTT; CDR3aa: CASSERTGSPSTDTQYF
v_gene: TRBV12-3/TRBV12-4; abundance: NA; j_gene: TRBJ2-2; d_gene: NA; CDR3nt: TGTGCCAGCGTGGCCAGCACCGGGGAGCTGTTTTTT; CDR3aa: CASVASTGELFF
v_gene: TRBV25-1; abundance: NA; j_gene: TRBJ1-4; d_gene: NA; CDR3nt: TGTGCCAGCAGTTTAGAGGGTGCAACTAATGAAAAACTGTTTTTT; CDR3aa: CASSLEGATNEKLFF
v_gene: TRBV27; abundance: many; j_gene: TRBJ1-4; d_gene: NA; CDR3nt: TGTGCCAGCAGTTCAGGCCCTGGTGAAAAACTGTTTTTT; CDR3aa: CASSSGPGEKLFF
v_gene: TRBV18; abundance: NA; j_gene: TRBJ1-2; d_gene: TRBD1; CDR3nt: TGTGCCAGCTCACCTGGCGGGACAGGGGGCTATGGCTACACCTTC; CDR3aa: CASSPGGTGGYGYTF
v_gene: TRBV18; abundance: NA; j_gene: TRBJ1-5; d_gene: TRBD1; CDR3nt: TGTGCCAGCTCACGGACAGGGGGGAATCAGCCCCAGCATTTT; CDR3aa: CASSRTGGNQPQHF
v_gene: TRBV27; abundance: NA; j_gene: TRBJ2-7; d_gene: NA; CDR3nt: TGTGCCAGCAGTTTATATAGGCAGGGGTTGCACGAGCAGTACTTC; CDR3aa: CASSLYRQGLHEQYF
v_gene: TRBV19; abundance: NA; j_gene: TRBJ1-4; d_gene: TRBD1; CDR3nt: TGTGCCAGTAGCTCCCCGGGACAGGGAGATGAAAAACTGTTTTTT; CDR3aa: CASSSPGQGDEKLFF
v_gene: TRBV11-3; abundance: NA; j_gene: TRBJ2-7; d_gene: TRBD1; CDR3nt: TGTGCCAGCAGCCCGGGACAGATCTACGAGCAGTACTTC; CDR3aa: CASSPGQIYEQYF
v_gene: TRBV3-1/TRBV3-2; abundance: NA; j_gene: TRBJ1-3; d_gene: NA; CDR3nt: TGTGCCAGCAGCCAGGGAGCCTCTGGAAACACCATATATTTT; CDR3aa: CASSQGASGNTIYF
v_gene: TRBV11-2; abundance: NA; j_gene: TRBJ2-1; d_gene: NA; CDR3nt: TGTGCCAGCAGCTTGCTAGCGCCGTCCTACAATGAGCAGTTCTTC; CDR3aa: CASSLLAPSYNEQFF
v_gene: TRBV7-9; abundance: NA; j_gene: TRBJ1-4; d_gene: NA; CDR3nt: TGTGCCAGCAGGTTACAAACAGAGGGTGTAAAACTGTTTTTT; CDR3aa: CASRLQTEGVKLFF
v_gene: TRBV5-6; abundance: few; j_gene: TRBJ1-4; d_gene: TRBD1; CDR3nt: TGTGCCAGCAGCGCCGGGACAGGGGTATCAACTAATGAAAAACTGTTTTTT; CDR3aa: CASSAGTGVSTNEKLFF
v_gene: TRBV19; abundance: NA; j_gene: TRBJ2-3; d_gene: NA; CDR3nt: TGTGCCAGTAGGGAGCGGGGCACAGATACGCAGTATTTT; CDR3aa: CASRERGTDTQYF
v_gene: TRBV7-3; abundance: once; j_gene: TRBJ1-1; d_gene: TRBD1; CDR3nt: TGTGCCAGCAGCTCACGACAGGGAGGATGGACTGAAGCTTTCTTT; CDR3aa: CASSSRQGGWTEAFF
v_gene: TRBV18; abundance: once; j_gene: TRBJ1-1; d_gene: NA; CDR3nt: TGTGCCAGCTCACGTACGACAGTTATGAACACTGAAGCTTTCTTT; CDR3aa: CASSRTTVMNTEAFF
v_gene: TRBV2; abundance: NA; j_gene: TRBJ1-5; d_gene: TRBD1; CDR3nt: TGTGCCAGCAGACGGACAGGGGATTATAGCAATCAGCCCCAGCATTTT; CDR3aa: CASRRTGDYSNQPQHF
v_gene: TRBV10-3; abundance: few; j_gene: TRBJ2-1; d_gene: TRBD2; CDR3nt: TGTGCCATCAGGGGGACTAGCGGGAGAGGCGGTGAGCAGTTCTTC; CDR3aa: CAIRGTSGRGGEQFF
v_gene: TRBV6-5; abundance: NA; j_gene: TRBJ2-7; d_gene: TRBD1; CDR3nt: TGTGCCAGCACCCCTGGGAAGGGGGCGGTCGGCGAGCAGTACTTC; CDR3aa: CASTPGKGAVGEQYF
v_gene: TRBV6-1; abundance: NA; j_gene: TRBJ1-3; d_gene: NA; CDR3nt: TGTGCCAGCAGTGAAGCTTTCCAGGGTGGAAACACCATATATTTT; CDR3aa: CASSEAFQGGNTIYF
v_gene: TRBV7-9; abundance: NA; j_gene: TRBJ1-2; d_gene: NA; CDR3nt: TGTGCCAGCAGCTTTCCCCAGTTCGTCTATGGCTACACCTTC; CDR3aa: CASSFPQFVYGYTF
v_gene: TRBV14; abundance: NA; j_gene: TRBJ1-5; d_gene: NA; CDR3nt: TGTGCCAGCAGCCGGCAGGGCGATCAGCCCCAGCATTTT; CDR3aa: CASSRQGDQPQHF
v_gene: TRBV28; abundance: NA; j_gene: TRBJ1-3; d_gene: NA; CDR3nt: TGTGCCAGCAGTTCGACCGTCGGGGTAGGAAACACCATATATTTT; CDR3aa: CASSSTVGVGNTIYF
v_gene: TRBV28; abundance: few; j_gene: TRBJ2-3; d_gene: TRBD2; CDR3nt: TGTGCCAGCAGCTCTAGCGGGGCTAGCACAGATACGCAGTATTTT; CDR3aa: CASSSSGASTDTQYF
v_gene: TRBV11-2; abundance: NA; j_gene: TRBJ2-6; d_gene: NA; CDR3nt: TGTGCCAGCAGCGCCTCACCCCGCAGGACAGCCTCTGGGGCCAACGTCCTGACTTTC; CDR3aa: CASSASPRRTASGANVLTF
v_gene: TRBV11-3; abundance: NA; j_gene: TRBJ1-1; d_gene: NA; CDR3nt: TGTGCCAGCAGCTTACGGTCCGGGACAGAAGCTTTCTTT; CDR3aa: CASSLRSGTEAFF
v_gene: TRBV5-1; abundance: NA; j_gene: TRBJ2-1; d_gene: TRBD2; CDR3nt: TGCGCCAGCAGCTTGGGACTAGCGGGATACAATGAGCAGTTCTTC; CDR3aa: CASSLGLAGYNEQFF
v_gene: TRBV19; abundance: NA; j_gene: TRBJ1-4; d_gene: NA; CDR3nt: TGTGCCACCCATTTAGGCGGGTATGCAACTAATGAAAAACTGTTTTTT; CDR3aa: CATHLGGYATNEKLFF
v_gene: TRBV6-5; abundance: NA; j_gene: TRBJ1-2; d_gene: TRBD1; CDR3nt: TGTGCCAGCATGATCTTGAGGGGGCAAGTTGGCTACACCTTC; CDR3aa: CASMILRGQVGYTF
v_gene: TRBV5-6; abundance: NA; j_gene: TRBJ1-2; d_gene: NA; CDR3nt: TGTGCCAGCAGCCCGGACGTTAGCTATGGCTACACCTTC; CDR3aa: CASSPDVSYGYTF
v_gene: TRBV11-3; abundance: many; j_gene: TRBJ2-7; d_gene: NA; CDR3nt: TGTGCCAGCAGCTTAAACCCGGGTGGGGTGATGGGCGAGCAGTACTTC; CDR3aa: CASSLNPGGVMGEQYF
v_gene: TRBV7-8; abundance: NA; j_gene: TRBJ2-2; d_gene: TRBD2; CDR3nt: TGTGCCAGCAGCCCCCCCGGGACTAGCACCGGGGAGCTGTTTTTT; CDR3aa: CASSPPGTSTGELFF
v_gene: TRBV7-9; abundance: once; j_gene: TRBJ1-2; d_gene: TRBD1; CDR3nt: TGTGCCACCCCCCCCCGACAGGGATATGGCTACACCTTC; CDR3aa: CATPPRQGYGYTF
v_gene: TRBV11-1; abundance: NA; j_gene: TRBJ2-2; d_gene: NA; CDR3nt: TGTGCCAGCAGCTTAGTTCAGGGTCCCGGGGAGCTGTTTTTT; CDR3aa: CASSLVQGPGELFF
v_gene: TRBV25-1; abundance: NA; j_gene: TRBJ2-1; d_gene: TRBD2; CDR3nt: TGTGCCAGCAGTGACTCCTTAGCGGGAAACGTCTACAATGAGCAGTTCTTC; CDR3aa: CASSDSLAGNVYNEQFF
v_gene: TRBV28; abundance: NA; j_gene: TRBJ2-1; d_gene: NA; CDR3nt: TGTGCCAGCAGTTTCCCCCCCAATGAGCAGTTCTTC; CDR3aa: CASSFPPNEQFF
v_gene: TRBV10-3; abundance: NA; j_gene: TRBJ2-7; d_gene: TRBD1; CDR3nt: TGTGCCATCAGGGGACAGGTGAACTACGAGCAGTACTTC; CDR3aa: CAIRGQVNYEQYF
v_gene: TRBV5-4; abundance: NA; j_gene: TRBJ1-2; d_gene: NA; CDR3nt: TGTGCCAGCAGCACGCTTGAGGAATATGGCTACACCTTC; CDR3aa: CASSTLEEYGYTF
v_gene: TRBV5-1; abundance: NA; j_gene: TRBJ1-6; d_gene: NA; CDR3nt: TGCGCCAGCAGCTTGGCCAAGGGACCAAGTTCACCCCTCCACTTT; CDR3aa: CASSLAKGPSSPLHF
v_gene: TRBV18; abundance: NA; j_gene: TRBJ1-1; d_gene: NA; CDR3nt: TGTGCCAGCTCTTCTACAGAGAACACTGAAGCTTTCTTT; CDR3aa: CASSSTENTEAFF
v_gene: TRBV29-1; abundance: NA; j_gene: TRBJ1-1; d_gene: NA; CDR3nt: TGCAGCGTTCGCGGACAGATGAACACTGAAGCTTTCTTT; CDR3aa: CSVRGQMNTEAFF
v_gene: TRBV5-1; abundance: NA; j_gene: TRBJ2-7; d_gene: NA; CDR3nt: TGCGCCAGCAGCTTGCTAAGCGGAAGAACCTACGAGCAGTACTTC; CDR3aa: CASSLLSGRTYEQYF
v_gene: TRBV19; abundance: NA; j_gene: TRBJ2-3; d_gene: TRBD2; CDR3nt: TGTGCCAGTAGTATCCGGGGGGTTAGCACAGATACGCAGTATTTT; CDR3aa: CASSIRGVSTDTQYF